Shown below are 2 T cell receptor beta chains from a single sample sequenced in a study of blood T cell repertoires in COVID-19. The data were produced by immunoSEQ multiplex PCR, yet TCRdb's version contains in-frame clones alone and is incomplete. The sample comprises 100,000 or so clones, about three quarters of which are singletons, and approximately 15% rests with the top ten. Material for sequencing was peripheral blood. The origin of the receptors is a woman of 80 years or more with acute or convalescent COVID-19.

The V call is TRBV29-1, the J call TRBJ2-7; TRBD1 might be the D (6 bases). Germline values: CDR1 SQVTM, CDR2 ANQGSEA. Trimming shortened V by 0 bases and J by 7 bases, and 19 bases separated the two germline ends. CDR3 length: 15 residues. The chain's CDR3 is CSVEEGTGTLGEQYF. As DNA, the CDR3 is TGCAGCGTTGAAGAGGGTACAGGGACCTTGGGGGAGCAGTACTTC.

This clone has only a few counts. The CDR3 DNA reads TGCGCCAGCAGCTTGGAGCCCGGTAGTTTCTCTGAAGCTTTCTTT. Translating it yields CASSLEPGSFSEAFF. The gene calls are TRBV5-1 and TRBJ1-1; D not resolved. V lost 0 bases and J lost 6, with 15 bases in between. The CDR3 has 15 residues. Germline V gene sequence: CDR1 SGHRS, CDR2 YFSETQ.